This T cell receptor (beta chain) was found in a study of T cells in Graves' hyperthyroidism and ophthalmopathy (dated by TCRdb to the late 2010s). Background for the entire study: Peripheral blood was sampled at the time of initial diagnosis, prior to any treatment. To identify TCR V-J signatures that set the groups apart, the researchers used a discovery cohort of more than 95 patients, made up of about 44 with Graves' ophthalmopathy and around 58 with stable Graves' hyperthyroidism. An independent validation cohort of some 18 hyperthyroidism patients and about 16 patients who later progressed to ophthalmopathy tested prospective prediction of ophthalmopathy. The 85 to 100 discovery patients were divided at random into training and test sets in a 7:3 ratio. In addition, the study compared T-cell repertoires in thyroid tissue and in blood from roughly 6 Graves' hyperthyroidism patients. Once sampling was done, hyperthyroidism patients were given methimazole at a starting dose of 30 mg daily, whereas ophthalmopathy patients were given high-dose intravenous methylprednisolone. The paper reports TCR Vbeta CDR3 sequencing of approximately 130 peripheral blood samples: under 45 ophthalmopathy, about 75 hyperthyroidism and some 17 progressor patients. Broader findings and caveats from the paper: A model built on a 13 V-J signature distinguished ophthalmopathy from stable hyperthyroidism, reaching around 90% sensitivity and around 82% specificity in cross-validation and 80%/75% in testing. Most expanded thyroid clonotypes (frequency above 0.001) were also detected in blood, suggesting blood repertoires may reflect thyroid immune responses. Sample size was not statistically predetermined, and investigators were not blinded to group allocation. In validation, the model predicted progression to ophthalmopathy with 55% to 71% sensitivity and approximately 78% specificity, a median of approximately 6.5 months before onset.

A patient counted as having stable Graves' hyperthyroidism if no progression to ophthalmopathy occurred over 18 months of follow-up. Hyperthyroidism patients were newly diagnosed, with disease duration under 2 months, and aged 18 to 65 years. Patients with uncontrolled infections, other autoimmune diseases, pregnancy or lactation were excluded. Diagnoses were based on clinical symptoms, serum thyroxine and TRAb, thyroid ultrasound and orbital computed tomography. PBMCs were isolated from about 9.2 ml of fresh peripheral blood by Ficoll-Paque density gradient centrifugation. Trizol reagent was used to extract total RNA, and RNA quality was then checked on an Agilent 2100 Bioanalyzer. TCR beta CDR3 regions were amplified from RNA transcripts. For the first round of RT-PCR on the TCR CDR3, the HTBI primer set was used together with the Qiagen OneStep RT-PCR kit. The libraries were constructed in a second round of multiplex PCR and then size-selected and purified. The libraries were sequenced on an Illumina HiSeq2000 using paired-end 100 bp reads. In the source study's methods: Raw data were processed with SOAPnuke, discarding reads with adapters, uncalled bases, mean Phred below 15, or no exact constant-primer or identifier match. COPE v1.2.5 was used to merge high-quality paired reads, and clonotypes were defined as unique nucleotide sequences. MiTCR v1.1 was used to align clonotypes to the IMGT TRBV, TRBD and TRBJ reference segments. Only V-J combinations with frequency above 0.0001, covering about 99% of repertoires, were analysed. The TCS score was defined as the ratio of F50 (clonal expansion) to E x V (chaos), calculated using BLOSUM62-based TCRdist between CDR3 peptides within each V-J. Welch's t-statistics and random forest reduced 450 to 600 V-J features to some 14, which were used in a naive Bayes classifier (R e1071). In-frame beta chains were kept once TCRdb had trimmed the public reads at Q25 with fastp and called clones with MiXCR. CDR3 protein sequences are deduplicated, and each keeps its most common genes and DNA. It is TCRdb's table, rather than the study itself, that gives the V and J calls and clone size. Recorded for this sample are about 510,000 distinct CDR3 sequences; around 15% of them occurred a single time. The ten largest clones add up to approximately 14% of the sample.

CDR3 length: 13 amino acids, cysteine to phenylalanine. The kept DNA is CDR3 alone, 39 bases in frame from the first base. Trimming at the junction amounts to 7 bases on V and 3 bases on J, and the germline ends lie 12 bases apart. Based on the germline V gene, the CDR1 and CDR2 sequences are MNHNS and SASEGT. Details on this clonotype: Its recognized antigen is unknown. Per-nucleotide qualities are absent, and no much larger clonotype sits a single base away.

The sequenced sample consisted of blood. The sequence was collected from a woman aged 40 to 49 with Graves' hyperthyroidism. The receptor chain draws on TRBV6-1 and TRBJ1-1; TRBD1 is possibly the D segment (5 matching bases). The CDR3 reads CASKNPGDTEAFF. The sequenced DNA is TGTGCCAGCAAAAACCCGGGGGACACTGAAGCTTTCTTT.